Following are 18 T cell receptor beta chains from one sample sequenced in a study of blood T cell repertoires in COVID-19. The method was immunoSEQ multiplex PCR; TCRdb's version includes in-frame clones alone and lacks a portion of them. The data contain 6,500 to 9,500 clones, approximately 80% of them singletons. Material: peripheral blood. The receptors stem from a human donor in a cohort sampled during active COVID-19.

The chain uses TRBV5-1 and TRBJ1-5; D unresolved. V lost 2 bases and J 1 base, leaving 7 bases between the germline ends. CDR3 size: 14 residues. Germline assignment: CDR1 SGHRS and CDR2 YFSETQ. In DNA, the CDR3 is TGCGCCAGCAGCTTCGGAGAGAGCAATCAGCCCCAGCATTTT. This translates into CASSFGESNQPQHF.

The gene calls are TRBV12-2 and TRBJ2-5; the tabulated D call, TRBD1, remains unverified against the DNA. TRBV12-2 is a listed pseudogene. The CDR3 loop spans 17 amino acids. The CDR3, as DNA: TGTGCAAGTCGCCCCGCCGTGGGACAGGGGGAGGAAGAGACCCAGTACTTC. It yields the protein CASRPAVGQGEEETQYF.

The CDR3 DNA reads as TGTGCCACCAGCAGAGAGTGGGGGGGCCGAGAGCCCCAGCATTTT. Translated, it gives CATSREWGGREPQHF. The chain joins TRBV15 to TRBJ1-5; TRBD1 might be the D (6 bases). The CDR3 spans 15 residues. Trimming removed 0 bases from V and 8 bases from J, with 14 bases in between. The germline CDR1 and CDR2 sequences are LNHNV and YYDKDF (reference sequence).

The chain recombines TRBV5-1 with TRBJ2-5, with TRBD1 identical over 9 bases. The CDR3 extends over 16 amino acids. V lost 4 bases to trimming and J lost 4 bases; unmatched junction nucleotides: 11. CDR1 is SGHRS and CDR2 is YFSETQ in the germline V gene. The CDR3 DNA follows: TGCGCCAGCAGCCAAAACCCTACAGGGGGCCCAGAGACCCAGTACTTC. Protein: CASSQNPTGGPETQYF.

This clone was counted only a few times. V gene TRBV19 combines with J gene TRBJ1-5; D ambiguous. The CDR3 spans 12 residues. With 5 bases removed from V and 4 bases from J, the gap between germline ends came to 6 bases. The germline gives CDR1 LNHDA, CDR2 SQIVND (reference sequence). The CDR3 is CASSSGNQPQHF. The CDR3 region has the DNA TGTGCCAGTAGTTCGGGGAATCAGCCCCAGCATTTT.

The chain has TRBV7-2 and TRBJ2-1, with D maybe TRBD2 (5 bases). Germline V gene sequence: CDR1 SGHTA, CDR2 FQGNSA. The germline V and J ends were trimmed by 0 bases and 7 bases, with 19 bases remaining between them. This CDR3 comprises 17 residues. CDR3 sequence (DNA): TGTGCCAGCAGCTTAGCCCCCCCTGCGGCCGGGGTTAATGAGCAGTTCTTC. Translated: CASSLAPPAAGVNEQFF.

The V and J genes are TRBV11-3 and TRBJ2-1; 7 bases fit TRBD2. J was trimmed by 6 bases and V by 5 bases; bases with no gene match: 7. CDR3 length equals 14 residues. Per germline, CDR1 SGHNT and CDR2 YENEEA. DNA of the CDR3: TGTGCCAGCAGCCCCAGCAGCGGGGTCAATGAGCAGTTCTTC. Its translation: CASSPSSGVNEQFF.

This clone is termed medium-sized. CDR3 residues: CASSLQQGGEQYV. CDR3 nucleotide sequence: TGTGCCAGCAGCTTACAGCAGGGAGGCGAGCAGTACGTC. V and J are TRBV7-9 and TRBJ2-7; D is possibly TRBD2 (6 bases). The germline gives CDR1 SEHNR, CDR2 FQNEAQ (reference sequence). Trimming took off 2 bases at V and 6 bases at J, with 11 bases between the two ends. The CDR3 loop spans 13 amino acids.

This clone was seen just once. The chain carries TRBV4-2 and TRBJ1-1; no reliable D call. The CDR3 runs 15 residues. The germline CDR1 and CDR2 sequences are LGHNA and YNFKEQ. V lost 7 bases and J lost 2, with 17 bases in between. The CDR3 region is CASTLLLSGNTEAFF. CDR3 DNA: TGTGCCAGCACTCTACTATTAAGCGGTAACACTGAAGCTTTCTTT.

The chain uses TRBV6-4 and TRBJ1-4; no clear D. There are 15 residues in the CDR3. CDR1 and CDR2 from the germline V gene are MRHNA and SNTAGT. V lost 0 bases and J lost 4, with 9 bases in between. CDR3 sequence (DNA): TGTGCCAGCAGTGACTCCGGGGAAGATAATGAAAAACTGTTTTTT. It translates to CASSDSGEDNEKLFF.

The chain is built from TRBV10-3 and TRBJ2-7; D might be TRBD2 (7 bases). The germline V and J ends were trimmed by 4 bases and 2 bases, with 12 bases remaining between them. The germline gives CDR1 ENHRY, CDR2 SYGVKD. CDR3 size: 14 residues. The CDR3 nucleotides read TGTGCCATCAGTGGGGGGGGGCTGACCTACGAGCAGTACTTC. Its protein product is CAISGGGLTYEQYF.

Written as DNA, the CDR3 is TGTGCCACCAGTGAAGGCGGGAGTTTCCACAATGAGCAGTTCTTC. Amino acids: CATSEGGSFHNEQFF. V usage is TRBV24-1 and J usage is TRBJ2-1, with TRBD2 identical over 7 bases. V dropped 4 bases and J dropped 5; count of bases not matched to a gene: 7. CDR3 length: 15 residues. Germline-derived CDR1 and CDR2 are KGHDR and SFDVKD.

J is TRBJ2-7 and V is TRBV2, with D unclear. The germline V and J ends were trimmed by 5 bases and 2 bases, with 13 bases remaining between them. CDR1 is SNHLY, CDR2 FYNNEI, per germline. This CDR3 has 14 amino acids. CDR3 region: CASSSPLGTYEQYV. The CDR3 DNA sequence: TGTGCCAGCAGTTCCCCCCTAGGAACCTACGAGCAGTACGTC.

The chain joins TRBV19 to TRBJ1-5; 8 nucleotides agree with TRBD1. CDR1 LNHDA and CDR2 SQIVND come from the germline V gene (reference sequence). The CDR3 has 14 amino acids. The J segment lost 5 bases and the V segment lost 4 bases, leaving 4 bases of the junction unmatched. CDR3 nucleotides: TGTGCCAGTAGTACCCAGGGGGCGGATCAGCCCCAGCATTTT. It specifies CASSTQGADQPQHF.

V gene TRBV5-1 combines with J gene TRBJ2-5; 9 bases fit TRBD2. The ends lost 7 bases at V and 2 bases at J; junction bases unmatched: 9. The CDR3 has 15 residues. Germline lookup yields CDR1 SGHRS and CDR2 YFSETQ. CDR3 sequence: CASYGGLAPQETQYF. The CDR3 DNA is TGCGCCAGCTATGGGGGACTAGCACCTCAAGAGACCCAGTACTTC.

The rearrangement joins TRBV7-9 to TRBJ2-7; D is perhaps TRBD1 (6 bases). Trimming took off 1 base at V and 4 bases at J, with 11 bases between the two ends. This CDR3 has 14 residues. Germline loops: CDR1 SEHNR, CDR2 FQNEAQ (reference sequence). DNA for the CDR3: TGTGCCAGCAGCTTAGGTTTAGGGGGATACGAGCAGTACTTC. It specifies CASSLGLGGYEQYF.

This chain links TRBV5-1 with TRBJ2-2; 7 bases agree with TRBD2. The CDR3 has 15 residues. Trimming took 3 bases from V and 5 from J; bases not matched to a gene: 7. CDR1 is SGHRS and CDR2 is YFSETQ in the germline V gene. DNA for the CDR3: TGCGCCAGCAGCTGGGCGGGAGCGGGGACCGGGGAGCTGTTTTTT. It translates to CASSWAGAGTGELFF.

The chain has TRBV7-3 and TRBJ2-3, with D perhaps TRBD2 (6 bases). CDR1 SGHTA and CDR2 FQGTGA come from the germline V gene. Trimming took off 4 bases at V and 2 bases at J, with 10 bases between the two ends. The CDR3 contains 14 residues. The CDR3 loop is CASSSGLFTDTQYF. CDR3 coding DNA: TGTGCCAGCAGCTCGGGACTGTTCACAGATACGCAGTATTTT.